The clone carrying this T cell receptor (beta chain) turned up a few times. V was cut by 6 bases and J by 7 bases, with 10 bases left in between. Germline V gives CDR1 MNHEY, CDR2 SVGAGI. The CDR3 covers 11 residues. The table came from immunoSEQ multiplex PCR; TCRdb's copy has only in-frame clones and leaves some out. Of roughly 170,000 clones listed, roughly four fifths are singletons. The data belong to a study of blood T cell repertoires in COVID-19. The sequence came from a human donor in a cohort sampled during active COVID-19. The sequencing input was peripheral blood. The V gene is TRBV6-5, the J gene TRBJ2-7; D remains ambiguous. This CDR3 reads CASRSLGEQYF. The CDR3 nucleotides are TGTGCCAGCAGGTCCCTCGGGGAGCAGTACTTC.